This is a list of T cell receptor beta chains from one sample in a study of T cell changes during pregnancy in multiple sclerosis. Assay used: immunoSEQ multiplex PCR; TCRdb lists only in-frame clones, some missing. The sample carries 30,000 to 45,000 clones, 80% to 95% recorded once. What was sequenced was PBMCs (not recorded whether the cells were cultured). All receptors derive from a female donor with multiple sclerosis, enrolled in a pregnancy study. CDR3s include the opening cysteine and the closing phenylalanine or tryptophan. The D gene is left open where the match is weak. Clone size is stated in some rows and not others, as once, few, many or a class when expanded.

>NA|TRBJ2-5|TRBV19|TRBD1
TGTGCCAGTAGTATAACAGGGGGGCAGGAGACCCAGTACTTC
CASSITGGQETQYF
>NA|TRBJ2-3|TRBV6-4|TRBD2
TGTGCCAGCAGTACTAGCGGGAGGGCCACAGATACGCAGTATTTT
CASSTSGRATDTQYF
>NA|TRBJ1-3|TRBV6-5|NA
TGTGCCAGCAGGATCGGAAACACCATATATTTT
CASRIGNTIYF
>NA|TRBJ2-3|TRBV13|NA
TGTGCCAGCAGCTTAGGAGGGACACCCAGCACAGATACGCAGTATTTT
CASSLGGTPSTDTQYF
>NA|TRBJ2-3|TRBV7-6|NA
TGTGCCAGCAGTCGGGACGTAGCTAGCACAGATACGCAGTATTTT
CASSRDVASTDTQYF
>NA|TRBJ2-3|TRBV13|TRBD2
TGTGCCAGCAGCCTCAACCGGGAGGAGATTTTAGATACGCAGTATTTT
CASSLNREEILDTQYF
>NA|TRBJ2-1|TRBV5-6|NA
TGTGCCAGCGATCCGGGACTCGGGATGCTCGATGAGCAGTTCTTC
CASDPGLGMLDEQFF
>NA|TRBJ2-2|TRBV7-7|NA
TGTGCCAGCAGCTCAACAAGCGGGTCCACCGGGGAGCTGTTTTTT
CASSSTSGSTGELFF
>NA|TRBJ2-3|TRBV25-1|TRBD2
TGTGCCAGCAGTGAATATGGGCGGGAGTTGGCAGATACGCAGTATTTT
CASSEYGRELADTQYF
>NA|TRBJ1-5|TRBV30|NA
TGTGCCTGGAGTTCAGGGCTTAGCAATCAGCCCCAGCATTTT
CAWSSGLSNQPQHF
>NA|TRBJ1-6|TRBV27|NA
TGTGCCAGCGCCCGTCCAGGCTCCTATAATTCACCCCTCCACTTT
CASARPGSYNSPLHF
>NA|TRBJ2-3|TRBV7-9|NA
TGTGCCAGCAGCCCAGGGGTCACAGATACGCAGTATTTT
CASSPGVTDTQYF
>NA|TRBJ1-1|TRBV6-5|TRBD1
TGTGCCAGCAGTTGGGACAGGCTGAACACTGAAGCTTTCTTT
CASSWDRLNTEAFF
>NA|TRBJ2-5|TRBV7-7|TRBD2
TGTGCCAGCGCTTCTAGCGGGAGTTTTGAGACCCAGTACTTC
CASASSGSFETQYF
>once|TRBJ1-3|TRBV9|NA
TGTGCCAGCAGCGTAGTTTCAGGGCCTGGAAACACCATATATTTT
CASSVVSGPGNTIYF
>NA|TRBJ2-1|TRBV19|NA
TGTGCCAGTAGTCGTGGGGGGAGTGTTACCTACAATGAGCAGTTCTTC
CASSRGGSVTYNEQFF
>NA|TRBJ2-7|TRBV4-2|NA
TGTGCCAGCAGCCAAGAACTAGCTTACGAGCAGTACTTC
CASSQELAYEQYF
>NA|TRBJ1-1|TRBV19|NA
TGTGCCAGTACCCTGGGACGTATGAACACTGAAGCTTTCTTT
CASTLGRMNTEAFF
>NA|TRBJ2-6|TRBV6-1|NA
TGTGCCAGCGACGGCTCTGGGGCCAACGTCCTGACTTTC
CASDGSGANVLTF
>NA|TRBJ2-3|TRBV18|NA
TGTGCCAGCTCACTTTACGCTGATACGCAGTATTTT
CASSLYADTQYF
>NA|TRBJ2-7|TRBV6-1|TRBD1
TGTGCCAGCAGTGAAGGGTGGACAGGGGGCCGGTACGAGCAGTACTTC
CASSEGWTGGRYEQYF
>NA|TRBJ1-2|TRBV6-5|NA
TGTGCCAGCAGTTTCTACCGGGACATCCATGGCTACACCTTC
CASSFYRDIHGYTF
>NA|TRBJ1-1|TRBV5-1|TRBD1
TGCGCCAGCGAAACAGGGGGCGTGATGAACACTGAAGCTTTCTTT
CASETGGVMNTEAFF
>NA|TRBJ2-2|TRBV7-9|NA
TGTGCCAGCAGTCGGACTAACACCGGGGAGCTGTTTTTT
CASSRTNTGELFF
>NA|TRBJ1-4|TRBV4-2|NA
TGTGCCAGCAGTACCCCCGGACAACCAAATGAAAAACTGTTTTTT
CASSTPGQPNEKLFF
>NA|TRBJ2-1|TRBV11-3|NA
TGTGCCAGCAGCCTCGGCGCCCCAGACTACAATGAGCAGTTCTTC
CASSLGAPDYNEQFF
>NA|TRBJ2-3|TRBV7-7|NA
TGTGCTAGCAGCTTCTCCCCGGGTGGGACAGATACGCAGTATTTT
CASSFSPGGTDTQYF
>NA|TRBJ1-5|TRBV7-2|NA
TGTGCCAGCAGCCTACAGGGACCCAATCAGCCCCAGCATTTT
CASSLQGPNQPQHF
>NA|TRBJ2-7|TRBV4-3|TRBD1
TGCGCCAGCAGCGAAGGGACAGGGGGCTCGTACGAGCAGTACTTC
CASSEGTGGSYEQYF
>NA|TRBJ2-4|TRBV5-4|NA
TGTGCCAGCAGCTTGGGGGACAATGATGGCATTCAGTACTTC
CASSLGDNDGIQYF
>NA|TRBJ2-2|TRBV7-7|NA
TGTGCCTCATCCGGGTCGAACACCGGGGAGCTGTTTTTT
CASSGSNTGELFF
>NA|TRBJ1-5|TRBV5-4|NA
TGTGCCAGCAGCTTGGAGGGATACAATCAGCCCCAGCATTTT
CASSLEGYNQPQHF
>NA|TRBJ2-1|TRBV4-3|TRBD1
TGCGCCAGCAGCCAAGACGAAGGACAGGGGTACAATGAGCAGTTCTTC
CASSQDEGQGYNEQFF
>once|TRBJ2-4|TRBV13|NA
TGTGCCAGCAGCCGAACGATTAGGAACATTCAGTACTTC
CASSRTIRNIQYF
>NA|TRBJ2-3|TRBV6-1|TRBD2
TGTGCCAGCAGTGAGCAAATGACTAGCGGGGGGGATACGCAGTATTTT
CASSEQMTSGGDTQYF
>NA|TRBJ2-3|TRBV2|TRBD2
TGTGCCAGCAGTGAACTTAGCGGGGTCACAGATACGCAGTATTTT
CASSELSGVTDTQYF
>NA|TRBJ1-5|TRBV11-2|NA
TGTGCCAGCAGCTTAGAAAGTCAGCCCCAGCATTTT
CASSLESQPQHF
>NA|TRBJ1-5|TRBV19|TRBD1
TGTGCCAGTAGTATTTCGACAGGGGGGAATGAGCCCCAGCATTTT
CASSISTGGNEPQHF
>NA|TRBJ2-3|TRBV5-4|TRBD2
TGTGCCAGCAGACTAGCGGGGGCTAGCACAGATACGCAGTATTTT
CASRLAGASTDTQYF
>NA|TRBJ2-4|TRBV6-4|TRBD1
TGTGCCAGCAGTGAGGGACAGGGGGCAAACATTCAGTACTTC
CASSEGQGANIQYF
>few|TRBJ1-5|TRBV4-2|TRBD1
TGTGCCAGCAGCCCGACAGGGCCCAGCAATCAGCCCCAGCATTTT
CASSPTGPSNQPQHF
>NA|TRBJ1-3|TRBV4-1|NA
TGCGCCAGCAGCCGAGGGGCGTCTGGAAACACCATATATTTT
CASSRGASGNTIYF